A selection of T cell receptor beta chains follows, all from one sample in a study of PD-L1 blockade in urothelial cancer. Data came from immunoSEQ multiplex PCR; TCRdb stores just in-frame clones and leaves some out. The sample has about 41,000 clones; around 84% are singletons. The input for sequencing was PBMCs, taken around atezolizumab (anti-PD-L1) treatment. All receptors come from a man aged 65-85 years with urothelial cancer. CDR3s include the opening cysteine and the closing phenylalanine or tryptophan. The order of the fields is clone size, V gene, D gene, J gene, CDR3 protein, CDR3 DNA. A D gene is named only where the DNA matches it firmly. Clone size is given for some rows only: seen once, a few or many times, or a class if the clone is expanded.

>once|TRBV29-1|TRBD2|TRBJ2-5
CSVRTSKETQYF
TGCAGCGTTAGGACTAGCAAGGAGACCCAGTACTTC
>few|TRBV19|-|TRBJ2-7
CASSITGRDRWNGTYEQYF
TGTGCCAGTAGTATAACCGGGAGAGACAGATGGAATGGCACCTACGAGCAGTACTTC
>-|TRBV4-1|TRBD1|TRBJ2-7
CASSQGTEAYEQYF
TGCGCCAGCAGCCAGGGGACAGAAGCCTACGAGCAGTACTTC
>-|TRBV19|-|TRBJ1-2
CASSVSGPDDYGYTF
TGTGCCAGTAGTGTTTCAGGGCCCGATGACTATGGCTACACCTTC
>-|TRBV9|-|TRBJ1-1
CASNALGGGSVEAFF
TGTGCCAGCAACGCGCTAGGCGGAGGCAGTGTTGAAGCTTTCTTT
>-|TRBV11-2|-|TRBJ2-5
CASSLERTAETQYF
TGTGCCAGCAGCTTAGAGCGGACAGCAGAGACCCAGTACTTC
>-|TRBV5-1|TRBD2|TRBJ2-7
CASRSGPSGAYEQYF
TGCGCCAGCAGATCGGGACCTAGCGGTGCCTACGAGCAGTACTTC
>-|TRBV4-1|TRBD2|TRBJ2-4
CASSQGLAGQIKAKNIQYF
TGCGCCAGCAGCCAAGGACTAGCGGGGCAAATTAAAGCCAAAAACATTCAGTACTTC
>-|TRBV5-3|TRBD2|TRBJ2-1
CARSWRTSGSSYNEQFF
TGTGCCAGAAGCTGGCGGACTAGCGGGAGCTCCTACAATGAGCAGTTCTTC
>-|TRBV6-4|-|TRBJ1-2
CASSDPGNYGYTF
TGTGCCAGCAGTGACCCGGGAAACTATGGCTACACCTTC
>-|TRBV7-8|-|TRBJ1-1
CASSPSQTHLTEAFF
TGTGCCAGCAGCCCCTCGCAGACACACCTCACTGAAGCTTTCTTT
>-|TRBV5-1|TRBD1|TRBJ1-2
CASSHEGQGIGYTF
TGCGCCAGCAGCCACGAAGGACAGGGAATCGGCTACACCTTC
>-|TRBV28|TRBD1|TRBJ1-2
CASSLGDRDGYTF
TGTGCCAGCAGTTTAGGGGACAGAGATGGCTACACCTTC
>few|TRBV29-1|TRBD2|TRBJ2-1
CSVDERGLEGNEQFF
TGCAGCGTTGACGAGAGAGGACTAGAGGGGAATGAGCAGTTCTTC
>few|TRBV9|TRBD2|TRBJ2-1
CASSSQGLAGSQFF
TGTGCCAGCAGCTCCCAGGGACTAGCGGGATCGCAGTTCTTC
>-|TRBV2|-|TRBJ2-5
CATQRRVGQETQYF
TGTGCCACCCAGCGGAGGGTCGGCCAAGAGACCCAGTACTTC
>-|TRBV11-2|-|TRBJ2-7
CASSLGAGETYEQYF
TGTGCCAGCAGCTTAGGGGCAGGGGAGACCTACGAGCAGTACTTC
>-|TRBV11-3|TRBD2|TRBJ2-3
CASSLDRAGGRDTQYF
TGTGCCAGCAGCTTAGATCGCGCGGGAGGGAGAGATACGCAGTATTTT
>-|TRBV6-5|TRBD1|TRBJ1-4
CASSYSKGAGEKLFF
TGTGCCAGCAGTTACTCGAAGGGGGCAGGAGAAAAACTGTTTTTT
>once|TRBV20-1|TRBD2|TRBJ2-7
CSGLAAYEQYF
TGCAGTGGACTAGCCGCATACGAGCAGTACTTC
>-|TRBV4-1|-|TRBJ2-7
CASSRGNTATYEQYF
TGCGCCAGCAGCCGGGGCAATACTGCGACCTACGAGCAGTACTTC
>-|TRBV19|-|TRBJ1-5
CASTIGRGHQPQHF
TGTGCCAGTACCATAGGGAGGGGCCATCAGCCCCAGCATTTT
>-|TRBV7-2|-|TRBJ1-5
CASSFSNQPQHF
TGTGCCAGCAGCTTCAGTAATCAGCCCCAGCATTTT
>-|TRBV5-8|-|TRBJ1-5
CASSLGTGYQPQHF
TGTGCCAGCAGCTTGGGCACAGGATATCAGCCCCAGCATTTT
>-|TRBV7-2|TRBD2|TRBJ2-1
CASSRRTSGRNEQFF
TGTGCCAGCAGCCGACGGACTAGCGGGAGGAATGAGCAGTTCTTC
>-|TRBV27|TRBD1|TRBJ1-1
CASRQGGGTTEAFF
TGTGCCAGCAGGCAGGGGGGCGGGACCACTGAAGCTTTCTTT
>-|TRBV15|TRBD2|TRBJ2-3
CATSRAYPGLAGSTDTQYF
TGTGCCACCAGCAGAGCTTATCCGGGACTAGCGGGAAGCACAGATACGCAGTATTTT
>-|TRBV2|-|TRBJ2-1
CASKEGQTRPISYNEQFF
TGTGCCAGCAAGGAGGGTCAGACCCGTCCAATCTCCTACAATGAGCAGTTCTTC
>-|TRBV5-1|-|TRBJ1-1
CASSLRGGTEAFF
TGCGCCAGCAGTCTAAGGGGGGGGACTGAAGCTTTCTTT